This TCR beta chain was documented in a study of beta chain features in type 1 diabetes. Study-wide background: Cell yields, gender and age were comparable in patients and healthy donors.

This clone came up a few times. Its antigen is undetermined. CDR3 length: 13 amino acids. The germline V and J ends were trimmed by 3 bases and 7 bases, with 7 bases remaining between them. Germline lookup yields CDR1 MNHEY and CDR2 SMNVEV (reference sequence). Study-wide results and caveats: There was no resolution here of whether HLA type influences TCRB rearrangement. Among all four CD4+ subsets, Type 1 diabetes patients had TCRB CDR3s that were moderately but significantly shorter.

As every portion of the isolated RNA was reverse transcribed, the sequencing read expressed TCRB transcripts. Libraries were prepared by immunoSEQ multiplex PCR; TCRdb keeps only in-frame clonotypes and omits some of them. The sample contains around 140,000 clones, about 10% of which appear only once. Sample: central memory CD4+ T cells from blood. The TCR sequence derives from a man aged 25 to 40 with type 1 diabetes. V and J are TRBV27 and TRBJ1-6, with D maybe TRBD1 (5 bases). CDR3: CASSLEGNSPLHF. The DNA of the CDR3 is TGTGCCAGCAGTTTGGAGGGGAATTCACCCCTCCACTTT.